The rows below give T cell receptor beta chains drawn from one sample of a study of early T cells in non-severe SARS-CoV-2 infection. TCRdb recomputed calls from the 5' RACE reads with MiXCR, one row per CDR3 protein. The sample includes some 34,000 distinct CDR3 sequences, approximately 9.1% of them seen just once. The sample was whole blood. These receptors all stem from an adult who was a healthcare worker with PCR-confirmed SARS-CoV-2 infection or an uninfected control (not recorded which). Both conserved end residues are trimmed from each CDR3. The order of the fields is J gene, D gene, clone size, V gene, CDR3 protein. The D gene is left open where the match is weak. Clone size is shown for a subset of rows, as once, few, many or a class of expanded clone.

>TRBJ2-7|NA|many|TRBV28
ASRTGSYEQY
>TRBJ2-2|NA|few|TRBV5-1
ASSLRTERNTGELF
>TRBJ2-5|NA|NA|TRBV5-4
ASSSPKKETQY
>TRBJ2-5|NA|many|TRBV12-3/TRBV12-4
ASSPPRGEQETQY
>TRBJ1-2|TRBD1|many|TRBV6-5
ASSYSTGKTYGYT
>TRBJ1-1|NA|many|TRBV29-1
SVAQVHEAF
>TRBJ1-1|NA|many|TRBV6-5
ASSTGETEAF
>TRBJ2-5|NA|NA|TRBV7-9
ASSLQQMGTQY
>TRBJ1-2|NA|many|TRBV12-3/TRBV12-4
ASSLARAAAYGYT
>TRBJ2-2|NA|many|TRBV5-4
ASSLRSNTGELF
>TRBJ1-1|NA|many|TRBV14
ASSQVNRKTEAF
>TRBJ2-5|NA|few|TRBV7-2
ASSPPGAETQY
>TRBJ2-3|TRBD2|NA|TRBV29-1
SVEDSGGGYTQY
>TRBJ1-2|TRBD1|NA|TRBV14
ASSQDQGAGSLYGYT
>TRBJ1-2|NA|many|TRBV5-1
ASSLQGFNYGYT
>TRBJ2-2|NA|NA|TRBV6-2/TRBV6-3
ASSLRGDNTGELF
>TRBJ2-1|NA|many|TRBV7-3
ASSSAGPPVNEQF
>TRBJ1-1|NA|few|TRBV2
ASRPPPENTEAF
>TRBJ2-3|NA|NA|TRBV5-1
ASSLGGVDTQY
>TRBJ2-7|NA|many|TRBV6-1
ASSEIGASYEQY
>TRBJ1-1|NA|many|TRBV7-3
ASSPSGPLQSV
>TRBJ2-3|NA|many|TRBV18
ASSPLPLDTDTQY
>TRBJ1-6|NA|many|TRBV12-3/TRBV12-4
ASSFDGSESSPLH
>TRBJ2-7|NA|many|TRBV12-3/TRBV12-4
ASSYNNLVEQY
>TRBJ1-1|NA|many|TRBV29-1
SVEDLQSLGLNTEAF
>TRBJ2-1|NA|many|TRBV9
ASSTGAHSYNEQF
>TRBJ2-5|TRBD2|medium-sized|TRBV20-1
SARGLASSETQY
>TRBJ2-7|NA|many|TRBV5-1
ASSLRDSREQY
>TRBJ1-5|NA|many|TRBV6-5
ASSISWGGNQPQH
>TRBJ2-6|NA|many|TRBV20-1
SAGSNSGANVLT
>TRBJ2-3|NA|few|TRBV29-1
SAWGQRERATDTQY
>TRBJ2-7|NA|few|TRBV18
ASSPRREGNEQY
>TRBJ2-2|NA|NA|TRBV7-2
ASREKGPGIGELF
>TRBJ1-1|NA|few|TRBV29-1
SVRRDGWNTEAF
>TRBJ2-1|NA|NA|TRBV7-6
ASSLTYYNEQF
>TRBJ2-2|TRBD1|few|TRBV20-1
SAKQGASDTGELF
>TRBJ2-6|NA|few|TRBV7-3
ASSLSLGDGANVLT
>TRBJ2-2|NA|few|TRBV2
ASSGLRANTGELF
>TRBJ2-2|TRBD2|few|TRBV12-3/TRBV12-4
ASSLMGGGFGELF
>TRBJ1-2|NA|few|TRBV5-4
ASSLGPTEANYGYT
>TRBJ2-1|NA|NA|TRBV11-2
ASSLRRPGVDNEQF